Listed below are T cell receptor beta chains from one sample, sequenced in a study of post-analysis software for immune sequencing data. TCRdb ran MiXCR on the PCR reads and lists one entry per CDR3 protein. This sample yields hundreds of thousands of distinct CDR3 sequences, of which roughly 29% are seen a single time; around 0.55% belongs to the top ten. The specimen sequenced was blood. The origin of the receptors is a girl aged 10-17 years with multiple sclerosis. Both conserved end residues are trimmed from each CDR3. D genes are given only for firm matches.

J: TRBJ2-3
V: TRBV20-1
D: TRBD1
CDR3: SWDRAADTQY

J: TRBJ1-6
V: TRBV24-1
D: TRBD1
CDR3: ATSARGESPLH

J: TRBJ2-3
V: TRBV7-6
D: NA
CDR3: ASSYRTPEQTVTDTQY

J: TRBJ1-2
V: TRBV13
D: TRBD1
CDR3: ASSVRGVGYGYT

J: TRBJ1-5
V: TRBV6-2/TRBV6-3
D: NA
CDR3: ASSYSTLLGNQPQH

J: TRBJ2-3
V: TRBV29-1
D: NA
CDR3: SAWVVGTQY

J: TRBJ1-1
V: TRBV20-1
D: TRBD1
CDR3: SAGNRGLATEAF

J: TRBJ2-7
V: TRBV9
D: TRBD2
CDR3: ASSRRGGSYEQY

J: TRBJ1-5
V: TRBV20-1
D: NA
CDR3: SASPQGSRVNQPQH

J: TRBJ1-6
V: TRBV20-1
D: NA
CDR3: SARETVSYNSPLH

J: TRBJ1-2
V: TRBV7-2
D: NA
CDR3: ASSLATAGHYGYT

J: TRBJ2-1
V: TRBV6-5
D: NA
CDR3: ASSYSIGGEQF

J: TRBJ1-2
V: TRBV12-3/TRBV12-4
D: TRBD1
CDR3: ASSSTGPNYGYT

J: TRBJ2-1
V: TRBV9
D: TRBD2
CDR3: ASSPHPGGRNYNEQF

J: TRBJ2-6
V: TRBV5-6
D: NA
CDR3: ASSLNLKGHGANVRT

J: TRBJ1-5
V: TRBV6-5
D: TRBD1
CDR3: ASSWGTDSGQPQH

J: TRBJ2-5
V: TRBV28
D: TRBD1
CDR3: ASSFRTGEETQY

J: TRBJ1-2
V: TRBV27
D: TRBD1
CDR3: ASSSKTQGVSGYT

J: TRBJ2-7
V: TRBV5-6
D: NA
CDR3: ASSPLTGVHEQY

J: TRBJ2-3
V: TRBV7-2
D: NA
CDR3: ASSFNLLSTDTQY

J: TRBJ2-7
V: TRBV29-1
D: NA
CDR3: SVEGQGSEQY

J: TRBJ2-1
V: TRBV7-2
D: NA
CDR3: ASSSTAGGSKNEQF

J: TRBJ1-2
V: TRBV28
D: NA
CDR3: ASERSEGYT

J: NA
V: TRBV18
D: NA
CDR3: ASSPGPGRETQY

J: TRBJ2-1
V: TRBV21-1
D: NA
CDR3: ASSKRQPGARYNEQF

J: TRBJ1-6
V: TRBV12-3/TRBV12-4
D: NA
CDR3: ASSFYQGSTYNSPLH

J: TRBJ1-5
V: TRBV6-1
D: TRBD1
CDR3: ASSHYGTGVYSNQPLH

J: NA
V: TRBV19
D: NA
CDR3: ARSIRGYYEQY

J: TRBJ2-7
V: TRBV7-2
D: NA
CDR3: ASSFGMRGRGFTYEQY

J: TRBJ2-1
V: TRBV5-5
D: TRBD2
CDR3: ASSPIGGAGNEQF

J: TRBJ2-5
V: TRBV5-1
D: NA
CDR3: ASSLDSGHQETQY